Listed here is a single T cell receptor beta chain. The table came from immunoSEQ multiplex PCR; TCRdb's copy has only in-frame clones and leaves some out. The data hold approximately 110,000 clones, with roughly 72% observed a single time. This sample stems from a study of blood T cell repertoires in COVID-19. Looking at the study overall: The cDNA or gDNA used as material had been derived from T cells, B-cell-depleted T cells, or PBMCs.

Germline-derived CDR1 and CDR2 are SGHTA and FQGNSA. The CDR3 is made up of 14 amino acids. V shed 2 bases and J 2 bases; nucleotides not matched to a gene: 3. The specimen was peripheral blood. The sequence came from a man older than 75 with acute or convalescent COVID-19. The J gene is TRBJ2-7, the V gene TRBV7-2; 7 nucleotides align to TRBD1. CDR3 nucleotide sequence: TGTGCCAGCAGCTTAAGGACAGGAGCCTACGAGCAGTACTTC. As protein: CASSLRTGAYEQYF.